This TCR beta chain came from a study of blood T cell repertoires in COVID-19. Per the germline V gene, CDR1 is SGHTA and CDR2 is FQGNSA. With 0 bases removed from V and 6 bases from J, the gap between germline ends came to 15 bases. The CDR3 extends over 15 amino acids. This clone was observed once. Clones were sequenced by immunoSEQ multiplex PCR, and TCRdb holds only the in-frame ones, with some missing. The sample lists about 140,000 clones, approximately 85% occurring once. The source of this sequence is a woman in her 50s with acute COVID-19. The sample comprised PBMCs or T cells enriched from blood (not recorded which). This chain connects TRBV7-2 to TRBJ2-7; no firm D call. The CDR3 DNA reads TGTGCCAGCAGCTTAGCCTCTCTGTATGCCAGCGAGCAGTACTTC. Translation gives CASSLASLYASEQYF.